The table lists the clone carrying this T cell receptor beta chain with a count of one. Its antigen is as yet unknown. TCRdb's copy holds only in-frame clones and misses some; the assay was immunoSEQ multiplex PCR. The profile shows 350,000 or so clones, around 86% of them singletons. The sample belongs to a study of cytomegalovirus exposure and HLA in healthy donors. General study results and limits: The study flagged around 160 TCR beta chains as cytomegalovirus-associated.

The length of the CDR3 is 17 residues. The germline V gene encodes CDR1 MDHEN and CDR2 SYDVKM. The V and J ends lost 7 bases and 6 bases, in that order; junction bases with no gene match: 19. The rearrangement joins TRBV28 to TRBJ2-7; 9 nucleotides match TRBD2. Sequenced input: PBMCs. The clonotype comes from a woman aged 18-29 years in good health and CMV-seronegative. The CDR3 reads CASNGFSGRPPTGEQYF. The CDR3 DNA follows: TGTGCCAGCAATGGGTTTAGCGGGAGACCCCCTACTGGCGAGCAGTACTTC.